The rows below give T cell receptor beta chains drawn from one sample of a study of response to subunit inactivated influenza vaccine. TCRdb called the RT-PCR reads again in MiXCR, with one record for every CDR3 protein. The sample shows roughly 190,000 distinct CDR3 sequences, over 9.5% of them seen only once. The same data also went into a second study, on T cells expressing NK-cell markers.

The sample in question was CD8+ T cells sorted from PBMCs, obtained approximately 13 days after vaccination. Receptor source: a man aged 50 or older who received an inactivated influenza vaccine. Each CDR3 is given with its conserved first and last residue. Fields, in order: J gene, clone size, V gene, D gene, CDR3 DNA, CDR3 protein. D genes are given only for firm matches. Expanded clones are given a class, and other clones once, few, many or no size at all.

>TRBJ2-7|-|TRBV12-3/TRBV12-4|-
TGTGCCAGCAGTTTAAATTTCCCCTACGCCGAGCAGTACTTC
CASSLNFPYAEQYF
>TRBJ2-1|-|TRBV11-3|-
TGTGCCAGCAGCTTAGGAGGGTTCAATGAGCAGTTCTTC
CASSLGGFNEQFF
>TRBJ2-1|-|TRBV20-1|TRBD2
TGCAGTGCTCCTTCCAGCGGGAGTTTAGATGAGCAGTTCTTC
CSAPSSGSLDEQFF
>TRBJ2-1|few|TRBV12-1|-
TGTGCCAGCAGCAGGACTAGCTTAGGCTACAATGAGCAGTTCTTC
CASSRTSLGYNEQFF
>TRBJ2-1|few|TRBV6-2/TRBV6-3|-
TGTGCCAGCAGTTACCTTCCCAACAATGAGCAGTTCTTC
CASSYLPNNEQFF
>TRBJ2-5|-|TRBV2|-
TGTGCCAGCAGCCCCCCCCCTCGGGGGTACCAAGAGACCCAGTACTTC
CASSPPPRGYQETQYF
>TRBJ2-1|-|TRBV6-5|-
TGTGCCAGCAGTTACTCTATTGGACGGTTAAATGAGCAGTTCTTC
CASSYSIGRLNEQFF
>TRBJ2-2|-|TRBV7-9|TRBD2
TGTGCCAGCAGCTTCGGGACTAGCGGAGATACCGGGGAGCTGTTTTTT
CASSFGTSGDTGELFF
>TRBJ2-2|few|TRBV29-1|-
TGCAGCGTTCTAAATGCGAACACCGGGGAGCTGTTTTTT
CSVLNANTGELFF
>TRBJ1-2|few|TRBV12-3/TRBV12-4|-
TGTGCCAGCAGCGGAATGGACACGCGTACTAACTATGGCTACACCTTC
CASSGMDTRTNYGYTF
>TRBJ1-2|-|TRBV7-9|-
TGTGCCAGCAGCCACCCGGACCGCTATGGCTACACCTTC
CASSHPDRYGYTF
>TRBJ2-2|many|TRBV20-1|TRBD1
TGCAGTGCTTCCGACAGGGGATCTATCATTTCGAACACCGGGGAGCTGTTTTTT
CSASDRGSIISNTGELFF
>TRBJ2-7|-|TRBV6-2/TRBV6-3|TRBD2
TGTGCCAGCTCCCCCGTGGCGGGAGGTTTGGACGAGCAGTACTTC
CASSPVAGGLDEQYF
>TRBJ2-5|few|TRBV7-9|TRBD2
TGTGCCAGCAGCCCTGGAGCGGGAGAGGAGACCCAGTACTTC
CASSPGAGEETQYF
>TRBJ2-1|many|TRBV15|-
TGTGCCACCAGCAGAGAAAACAATGAGCAGTTCTTC
CATSRENNEQFF
>TRBJ1-4|many|TRBV4-1|-
TGCGCCAGCAGCAGACAATCAACTAATGAAAAACTGTTTTTT
CASSRQSTNEKLFF
>TRBJ2-1|few|TRBV9|TRBD2
TGTGCCAGCGCCGAGCGGGGGATTGGCAATGAGCAGTTCTTC
CASAERGIGNEQFF
>TRBJ1-1|-|TRBV7-8|TRBD1
TGTGCCAGCAGCCCAGAGGGACAGGGGGCAGGTGAAGCTTTCTTT
CASSPEGQGAGEAFF
>TRBJ2-2|few|TRBV29-1|TRBD2
TGCAGCGTGCTAGCGGGGGGAGAGCCCGGGGAGCTGTTTTTT
CSVLAGGEPGELFF
>TRBJ2-7|many|TRBV7-2|-
TGTGCCAGCAGCTTAGCGGGGAACAGCTACGAGCAGTACTTC
CASSLAGNSYEQYF
>TRBJ1-1|medium-sized|TRBV5-6|-
TGTGCCAGCAGGGGTATCGCGAACACTGAAGCTTTCTTT
CASRGIANTEAFF
>TRBJ2-5|-|TRBV28|TRBD1
TGTGCCAGCAGTCCACTCCGGGACAGGGTAGAGACCCAGTACTTC
CASSPLRDRVETQYF
>TRBJ2-1|-|TRBV19|-
TGTGCCAGTAGTTCGCGACTGGACCACTCCTACAATGAGCAGTTCTTC
CASSSRLDHSYNEQFF
>TRBJ2-7|-|TRBV29-1|-
TGCAGCGTTGAATCGGCTTACGAGCAGTACTTC
CSVESAYEQYF
>TRBJ2-2|many|TRBV6-2/TRBV6-3|TRBD1
TGTGCCAGCACGCACGGGACAGGGGAGGCCGGGGAGCTGTTTTTT
CASTHGTGEAGELFF
>TRBJ2-7|-|TRBV4-1|-
TGCGCCAGCAGCCAAGTGACGGGGGGCGCTGGTGGCGAGCAGTACTTC
CASSQVTGGAGGEQYF
>TRBJ2-3|-|TRBV24-1|TRBD1
TGTGCCACCAGTGATTTACGGACGCCGGGACAGGGTATAAGCACAGATACGCAGTATTTT
CATSDLRTPGQGISTDTQYF
>TRBJ2-2|-|TRBV19|-
TGTGCCAGTAGTACTCGGACAGACGTGTACACCGGGGAGCTGTTTTTT
CASSTRTDVYTGELFF
>TRBJ2-7|-|TRBV2|TRBD2
TGTGCCAGCAGGGCTAGCGGCCCCTACGAGCAGTACTTC
CASRASGPYEQYF
>TRBJ1-1|many|TRBV9|-
TGTGCCAGCAGCGTAGCCGAGCCTGAAGCTTTCTTT
CASSVAEPEAFF
>TRBJ2-1|few|TRBV6-2/TRBV6-3|TRBD2
TGTGCCAGCAGTCTCAGGACTAGCGGGAGGTACAATGAGCAGTTCTTC
CASSLRTSGRYNEQFF
>TRBJ2-7|-|TRBV3-1|TRBD1
TGTGCCAGCAGCCCCCCCGGGGCAGGGGGCTGGTACGAGCAGTACTTC
CASSPPGAGGWYEQYF
>TRBJ2-3|many|TRBV29-1|-
TGCAGCGTGACGCAGGGTAGCACAGATACGCAGTATTTT
CSVTQGSTDTQYF
>TRBJ2-1|few|TRBV9|TRBD2
TGTGCCAGCAGCGAGGGACTAGCGGGATATGTTGCCAATGAGCAGTTCTTC
CASSEGLAGYVANEQFF
>TRBJ2-7|many|TRBV10-3|-
TGTGCCATCAGTGAGAGTTTGAGGGTCGATGGCTACGAGCAGTACTTC
CAISESLRVDGYEQYF
>TRBJ2-3|few|TRBV7-2|-
TGTGCCAGCAGCTCGGCTCCGGGAGTCGGCACAGATACGCAGTATTTT
CASSSAPGVGTDTQYF
>TRBJ2-7|-|TRBV2|-
TGTGCCAGCAGTGTGGGTGACACCTACGAGCAGTACTTC
CASSVGDTYEQYF
>TRBJ2-7|few|TRBV7-9|TRBD2
TGTGCCAGCAGCTATTACTCACTAGCGACCAGCTCCTACGAGCAGTACTTC
CASSYYSLATSSYEQYF
>TRBJ2-5|-|TRBV14|-
TGTGCCAGCAGCAGAAGCAGGGGCAGGGGAGAGACCCAGTACTTC
CASSRSRGRGETQYF
>TRBJ2-7|-|TRBV21-1|-
TGTGCCAGCAGCAAACTCCATGGGCGGCGTTACGAGCAGTACTTC
CASSKLHGRRYEQYF
>TRBJ2-1|-|TRBV7-9|TRBD2
TGTGCCAGCAGCAGAACTCCGGGACTAGGATCTGAGCAGTTCTTC
CASSRTPGLGSEQFF
>TRBJ2-5|-|TRBV7-8|TRBD2
TGTGCCAGCAGCTTAGCGGGCGGCGCTAGCGGGATCTCAGAGACCCAGTACTTC
CASSLAGGASGISETQYF
>TRBJ2-7|-|TRBV29-1|-
TGCAGCGTTCGTCGCGGGATCGGTTACGAGCAGTACTTC
CSVRRGIGYEQYF
>TRBJ1-1|-|TRBV5-6|-
TGTGCCAGCAGCTTGACCGGTTACCTTGAAGCTTTCTTT
CASSLTGYLEAFF
>TRBJ2-2|-|TRBV11-1|-
TGTGCCAGCAGCGCGCTATCTTCCGGGACTGAAAACACCGGGGAGCTGTTTTTT
CASSALSSGTENTGELFF
>TRBJ2-5|-|TRBV3-1|-
TGTGCCAGCAGCCCGGGCAACAGGGTTTCGGAGACCCAGTACTTC
CASSPGNRVSETQYF
>TRBJ2-7|many|TRBV15|TRBD1
TGTGCCACCAGCAGAGCCTGGACAGGGGACGAGCAGTACTTC
CATSRAWTGDEQYF
>TRBJ2-2|few|TRBV24-1|-
TGTGCCACCAGAGCGAACACCGGGGAGCTGTTTTTT
CATRANTGELFF
>TRBJ1-1|few|TRBV20-1|-
TGCAGTGCTAGAGATCAGGGGATGAACACTGAAGCTTTCTTT
CSARDQGMNTEAFF
>TRBJ2-3|few|TRBV20-1|TRBD2
TGCAGTGCTACTAAGCGGGAGGGGGGAATACGGAGTACGCAGTATTTT
CSATKREGGIRSTQYF
>TRBJ2-7|few|TRBV2|TRBD2
TGTGCCAGCAGTGCAGATCCTCTACCCGGGGGGATCTACGAGCAGTACTTC
CASSADPLPGGIYEQYF
>TRBJ2-5|few|TRBV28|-
TGTGCCAGCAGTTTAAAAGGAGCAGAGACCCAGTACTTC
CASSLKGAETQYF
>TRBJ2-7|many|TRBV29-1|TRBD1
TGCAGCGTTGACGGGTTCCGGGACAGGGGGAGCTACGAGCAGTACTTC
CSVDGFRDRGSYEQYF